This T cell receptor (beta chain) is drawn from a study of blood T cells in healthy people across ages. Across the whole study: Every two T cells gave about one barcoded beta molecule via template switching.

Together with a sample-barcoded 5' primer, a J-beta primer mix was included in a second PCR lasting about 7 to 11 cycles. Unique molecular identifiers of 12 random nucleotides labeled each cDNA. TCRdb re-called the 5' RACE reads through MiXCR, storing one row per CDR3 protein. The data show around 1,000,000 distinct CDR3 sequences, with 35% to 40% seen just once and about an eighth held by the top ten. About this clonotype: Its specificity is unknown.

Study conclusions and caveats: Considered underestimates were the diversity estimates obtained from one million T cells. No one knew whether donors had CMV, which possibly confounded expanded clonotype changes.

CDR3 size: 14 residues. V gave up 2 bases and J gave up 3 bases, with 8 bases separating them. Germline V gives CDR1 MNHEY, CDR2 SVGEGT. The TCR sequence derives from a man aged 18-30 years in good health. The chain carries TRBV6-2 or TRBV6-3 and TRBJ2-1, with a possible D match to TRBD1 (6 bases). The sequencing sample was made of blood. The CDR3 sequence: CASSYETGYNEQFF. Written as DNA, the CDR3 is TGTGCCAGCAGTTACGAGACAGGCTACAATGAGCAGTTCTTC.